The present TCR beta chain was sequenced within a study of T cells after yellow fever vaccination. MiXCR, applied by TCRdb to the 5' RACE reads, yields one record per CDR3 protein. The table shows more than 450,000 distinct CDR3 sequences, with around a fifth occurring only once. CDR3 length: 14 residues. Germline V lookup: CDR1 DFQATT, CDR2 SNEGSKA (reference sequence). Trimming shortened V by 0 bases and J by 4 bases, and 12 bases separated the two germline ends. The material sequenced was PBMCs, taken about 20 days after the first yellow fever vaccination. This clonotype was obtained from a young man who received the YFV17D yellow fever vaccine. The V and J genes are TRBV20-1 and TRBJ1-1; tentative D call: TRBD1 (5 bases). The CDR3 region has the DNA TGCAGTGCTAGAGATGGGACCCTTGTCACTGAAGCTTTCTTT. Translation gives CSARDGTLVTEAFF.